This is a list of T cell receptor beta chains from one sample in a study of response to subunit inactivated influenza vaccine. Using its own MiXCR run on the RT-PCR reads, TCRdb lists one record per CDR3 protein. The data show about 520,000 distinct CDR3 sequences, over 25% seen once. The sample in question was CD4+ T cells sorted from PBMCs, obtained less than 6 days after vaccination. The receptors were gathered from a man in his fifties or sixties who received an inactivated influenza vaccine. The CDR3 runs from the conserved cysteine through the conserved F or W. Each record gives: D gene, clone size, J gene, V gene, CDR3 length, CDR3 DNA, CDR3 protein. The D gene is left open where the match is weak. The size entry is marked missing in some rows and otherwise reads once, few, many or a size class.

D: -
size: -
J: TRBJ2-3
V: TRBV12-3/TRBV12-4
length: 14
DNA: TGTGCCAGCAGCCGCGGGGAAAGCACAGATACGCAGTATTTT
CDR3: CASSRGESTDTQYF

D: -
size: -
J: TRBJ1-1
V: TRBV27
length: 16
DNA: TGTGCCAGCAGTTTAGTGGAAATCGTAGGTGGCACTGAAGCTTTCTTT
CDR3: CASSLVEIVGGTEAFF

D: -
size: -
J: TRBJ1-2
V: TRBV9
length: 12
DNA: TGTGCCAGCAGCACCCCTCGGATCGGCTACACCTTC
CDR3: CASSTPRIGYTF

D: TRBD2
size: -
J: TRBJ2-2
V: TRBV7-2
length: 16
DNA: TGTGCCAGCAGGACAGCGGGGGGGCTTTGGACCGGGGAGCTGTTTTTT
CDR3: CASRTAGGLWTGELFF

D: TRBD1
size: few
J: TRBJ1-4
V: TRBV11-2
length: 15
DNA: TGTGCCAGCAGCTCGCGGGGGACAGCTAATGAAAAACTGTTTTTT
CDR3: CASSSRGTANEKLFF

D: TRBD1
size: few
J: TRBJ2-7
V: TRBV5-1
length: 17
DNA: TGCGCCAGCAGCTTGGGAATCGCAGGGGGCCGGAACTACGAGCAGTACTTC
CDR3: CASSLGIAGGRNYEQYF

D: TRBD2
size: -
J: TRBJ2-7
V: TRBV20-1
length: 15
DNA: TGCAGTGCTAGAGATCCCCCTAGCGGGAGCAACGAGCAGTACTTC
CDR3: CSARDPPSGSNEQYF

D: -
size: -
J: TRBJ1-6
V: TRBV11-2
length: 19
DNA: TGTGCCAGCAGCGGAGGGAAAGGGGGGCAGCTGGGAGCTAACTCACCCCTCCACTTT
CDR3: CASSGGKGGQLGANSPLHF

D: -
size: -
J: TRBJ1-3
V: TRBV29-1
length: 15
DNA: TGCAGCGTTGCCTCCCGACGGGGCTGGGAATACACCATATATTTT
CDR3: CSVASRRGWEYTIYF

D: -
size: many
J: TRBJ2-3
V: TRBV20-1
length: 12
DNA: TGCAGTGCTAGTAAGACCTCAGATACGCAGTATTTT
CDR3: CSASKTSDTQYF

D: TRBD2
size: few
J: TRBJ2-3
V: TRBV20-1
length: 13
DNA: TGCAGTGCAAAGCGGGACTTCACAGATACGCAGTATTTT
CDR3: CSAKRDFTDTQYF

D: -
size: few
J: TRBJ2-3
V: TRBV2
length: 14
DNA: TGTGCCAGCAGTATCGACAGGTCGTCGGATACGCAGTATTTT
CDR3: CASSIDRSSDTQYF

D: TRBD1
size: -
J: TRBJ1-4
V: TRBV11-2
length: 15
DNA: TGTGCCAGCAGCCCTGGACAGGCAACTAATGAAAAACTGTTTTTT
CDR3: CASSPGQATNEKLFF

D: TRBD2
size: -
J: TRBJ2-7
V: TRBV7-9
length: 17
DNA: TGTGCCAGCAGCTTAGGGTCTAGCGGGAGGGCCTCCTACGAGCAGTACTTC
CDR3: CASSLGSSGRASYEQYF

D: -
size: -
J: TRBJ2-1
V: TRBV7-9
length: 15
DNA: TGTGCCAGCAGCCGGAGCGGGCCCTCCTACAATGAGCAGTTCTTC
CDR3: CASSRSGPSYNEQFF

D: -
size: many
J: TRBJ2-3
V: TRBV5-1
length: 15
DNA: TGTGCCAGCAGCTTAGTGGGCAGGTCCACAGATACGCAGTATTTT
CDR3: CASSLVGRSTDTQYF

D: TRBD1
size: -
J: TRBJ2-7
V: TRBV20-1
length: 14
DNA: TGCAGTGCTACGCATAGGGACAGGAGCTACGAGCAGTACTTC
CDR3: CSATHRDRSYEQYF

D: TRBD1
size: -
J: TRBJ1-4
V: TRBV4-1
length: 17
DNA: TGCGCCAGCAGCCAAGGCCCGAGGGGGCGCGGCGAAGAAAAACTGTTTTTT
CDR3: CASSQGPRGRGEEKLFF

D: -
size: few
J: TRBJ2-5
V: TRBV7-9
length: 15
DNA: TGTGCCAGCAGCTTAGGGGCAGGGAGTCAAGAGACCCAGTACTTC
CDR3: CASSLGAGSQETQYF

D: -
size: -
J: TRBJ1-2
V: TRBV2
length: 15
DNA: TGTGCCAGCAGTGACCCGGACAGCTTTGGTGATGGCTACACCTTC
CDR3: CASSDPDSFGDGYTF

D: TRBD1
size: few
J: TRBJ1-5
V: TRBV20-1
length: 13
DNA: TGCAGTGCAGGACAGGGGACCGATCAGCCCCAGCATTTT
CDR3: CSAGQGTDQPQHF

D: TRBD2
size: few
J: TRBJ2-5
V: TRBV12-3/TRBV12-4
length: 16
DNA: TGTGCCAGCAGTCCGACCCTAGCGGGAGTCGGTGAGACCCAGTACTTC
CDR3: CASSPTLAGVGETQYF

D: TRBD1
size: few
J: TRBJ2-3
V: TRBV11-2
length: 14
DNA: TGTGCCAGCAGGACAGGGAAGGGGGAATGGGCGCAGTATTTT
CDR3: CASRTGKGEWAQYF

D: -
size: -
J: TRBJ2-3
V: TRBV6-5
length: 14
DNA: TGTGCCAGCAGTTACTCTCGATTCGGGGGTACGCAGTATTTT
CDR3: CASSYSRFGGTQYF

D: -
size: few
J: TRBJ2-2
V: TRBV5-5
length: 15
DNA: TGTGCCAGCAGCTTGGACAGGGTGATCACCGGGGAGCTGTTTTTT
CDR3: CASSLDRVITGELFF

D: -
size: many
J: TRBJ2-7
V: TRBV7-9
length: 14
DNA: TGTGCCAGCAGCCCCCAGGGTAGGGGTGGCGAGCAGTACTTC
CDR3: CASSPQGRGGEQYF

D: -
size: -
J: TRBJ1-2
V: TRBV29-1
length: 12
DNA: TGCAGCGTTGAAGATCTGGGCATCAGTCCCACCTTC
CDR3: CSVEDLGISPTF

D: -
size: few
J: TRBJ1-1
V: TRBV5-1
length: 15
DNA: TGCGCCAGCAGCTTGCTAGGATTAAAAAACACTGAAGCTTTCTTT
CDR3: CASSLLGLKNTEAFF

D: TRBD1
size: -
J: TRBJ2-2
V: TRBV27
length: 14
DNA: TGTGCCAGCAGTCTCCTTGTCGAGGGGGCAGAGCTGTTTTTT
CDR3: CASSLLVEGAELFF

D: -
size: -
J: TRBJ2-5
V: TRBV15
length: 15
DNA: TGTGCCACCAGCAGAGTCGGGAAGGGGGATGAGACCCAGTACTTC
CDR3: CATSRVGKGDETQYF

D: -
size: few
J: TRBJ2-2
V: TRBV5-1
length: 16
DNA: TGCGCCAGCAGCTTCGAGAGAGGATTCAGGGCCGGGGAGCTGTTTTTT
CDR3: CASSFERGFRAGELFF

D: -
size: few
J: TRBJ2-5
V: TRBV15
length: 14
DNA: TGTGCCACCAGCAGGGGGGGGGCCCAAGAGACCCAGTACTTC
CDR3: CATSRGGAQETQYF

D: -
size: once
J: TRBJ2-1
V: TRBV5-5
length: 15
DNA: TGTGCCAGCAGCTTGCCCATGTACTCCTACAATGAGCAGTTCTTC
CDR3: CASSLPMYSYNEQFF

D: -
size: -
J: TRBJ2-7
V: TRBV6-5
length: 14
DNA: TGTGCCAGCAGTTACTCTGGCAGAGTGTACGAGCAGTACTTC
CDR3: CASSYSGRVYEQYF

D: TRBD2
size: -
J: TRBJ2-5
V: TRBV11-1
length: 19
DNA: TGTGCCAGCAACTCACCTAAAGGACTAGCGTTACACCGGGGAGAGACCCAGTACTTC
CDR3: CASNSPKGLALHRGETQYF

D: -
size: many
J: TRBJ1-1
V: TRBV10-3
length: 16
DNA: TGTGCCATCAGCCCTAGGGCCCGAAATAGTGGCACTGAAGCTTTCTTT
CDR3: CAISPRARNSGTEAFF

D: TRBD1
size: -
J: TRBJ1-2
V: TRBV12-3/TRBV12-4
length: 16
DNA: TGTGCCAGCAGCAGGAGCAACCGGGACAGACGCTATGGCTACACCTTC
CDR3: CASSRSNRDRRYGYTF

D: -
size: few
J: TRBJ2-5
V: TRBV20-1
length: 12
DNA: TGCAGTACCCCGAGGGGGTTCGGGACCCAGTACTTC
CDR3: CSTPRGFGTQYF

D: -
size: few
J: TRBJ1-1
V: TRBV12-3/TRBV12-4
length: 15
DNA: TGTGCCAGCAGTTTTGATTTACCGGTGGGAGCTGAAGCTTTCTTT
CDR3: CASSFDLPVGAEAFF

D: TRBD2
size: -
J: TRBJ2-5
V: TRBV5-1
length: 18
DNA: TGCGCCAGCAGCTTGGAGGTAGCGGGAGGTCCGTACCAAGAGACCCAGTACTTC
CDR3: CASSLEVAGGPYQETQYF

D: -
size: -
J: TRBJ1-4
V: TRBV15
length: 15
DNA: TGTGCCACCAGCGTGGCCCAATCAACTAATGAAAAACTGTTTTTT
CDR3: CATSVAQSTNEKLFF